This TCR beta chain came from a study of CD8 T cells in Susac syndrome. Trimming removed 0 bases at V and 0 bases at J, with 9 bases between. Germline V gene data show CDR1 as MNHEY and CDR2 as SVGAGI. The CDR3 covers 17 residues. This clonotype has a single count. Sequencing targeted TCR beta in T cells from blood (CD8+ and CD4+). The patients who served as multiple sclerosis controls were treatment-naive and had stable or active relapsing-remitting disease that fulfilled the revised McDonald criteria. Both CD4+ and CD8+ T cells were negatively isolated, and TEMRA cells underwent FACS enrichment. RNA in amounts of 0.5 to 1 ug was reverse transcribed with random hexamers. Amplification of TCR beta CDR3 was carried out by immunoSEQ multiplex PCR, which covered 54 Vbeta and 13 Jbeta segments. TCRdb reanalysed the immunoSEQ multiplex PCR reads using MiXCR and keeps one entry per CDR3 protein. The data show approximately 300,000 distinct CDR3 sequences, with roughly 90% seen just once and 0.18% held by the top ten.

The sample comprised CD8+ T cells from PBMCs. This receptor was identified in a human donor with multiple sclerosis. The rearrangement joins TRBV6-5 to TRBJ2-6, with no clear D. The CDR3 nucleotides read TGTGCCAGCAGTTACTCAGCCCCAAGCTCTGGGGCCAACGTCCTGACTTTC. Translated, it gives CASSYSAPSSGANVLTF.